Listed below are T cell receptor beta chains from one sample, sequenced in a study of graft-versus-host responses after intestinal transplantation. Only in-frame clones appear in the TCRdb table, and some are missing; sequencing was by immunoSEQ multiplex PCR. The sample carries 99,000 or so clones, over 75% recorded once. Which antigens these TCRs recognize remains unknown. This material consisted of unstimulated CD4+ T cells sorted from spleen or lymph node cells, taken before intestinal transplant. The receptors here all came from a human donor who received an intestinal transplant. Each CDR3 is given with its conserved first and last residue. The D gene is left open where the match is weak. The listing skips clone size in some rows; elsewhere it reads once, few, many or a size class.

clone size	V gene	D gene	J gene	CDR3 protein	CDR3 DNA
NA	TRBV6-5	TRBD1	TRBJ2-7	CASRPTGVGEQYF	TGTGCCAGCAGACCCACAGGGGTCGGCGAGCAGTACTTC
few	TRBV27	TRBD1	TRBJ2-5	CASSPGDSGQETQYF	TGTGCCAGCAGTCCTGGGGACAGCGGCCAAGAGACCCAGTACTTC
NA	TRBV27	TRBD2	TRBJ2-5	CASSSASGGVGVETQYF	TGTGCCAGCAGTTCGGCTAGCGGGGGGGTCGGGGTAGAGACCCAGTACTTC
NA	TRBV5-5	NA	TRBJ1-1	CASSLVGISNTEAFF	TGTGCCAGCAGCTTGGTTGGAATTTCGAACACTGAAGCTTTCTTT
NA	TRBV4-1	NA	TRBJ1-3	CASSALPSSGNTIYF	TGCGCCAGCAGCGCTCTCCCCAGCTCTGGAAACACCATATATTTT
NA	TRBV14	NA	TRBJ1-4	CASSPRAGANEKLFF	TGTGCCAGCAGCCCGAGGGCAGGGGCTAATGAAAAACTGTTTTTT
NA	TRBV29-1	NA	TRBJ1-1	CSVLSRTEAFF	TGCAGCGTGCTGAGCAGGACTGAAGCTTTCTTT
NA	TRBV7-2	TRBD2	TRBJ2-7	CASSLTLAVSYEQYF	TGTGCCAGCAGCTTAACTCTAGCGGTGTCCTACGAGCAGTACTTC
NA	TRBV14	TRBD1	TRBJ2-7	CASMSGGKQYF	TGTGCCAGCATGTCAGGGGGCAAGCAGTACTTC
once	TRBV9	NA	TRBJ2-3	CASSVVAASTDTQYF	TGTGCCAGCAGCGTGGTAGCAGCTAGCACAGATACGCAGTATTTT
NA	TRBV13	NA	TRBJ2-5	CASSPWTAQETQYF	TGTGCCAGCAGCCCATGGACAGCTCAAGAGACCCAGTACTTC
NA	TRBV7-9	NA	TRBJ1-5	CASSASRLTGNQPQHF	TGTGCCAGCAGCGCAAGTCGGTTGACGGGCAATCAGCCCCAGCATTTT
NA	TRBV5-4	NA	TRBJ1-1	CASSLEARGNTEAFF	TGTGCCAGCAGCTTGGAAGCTAGGGGGAACACTGAAGCTTTCTTT
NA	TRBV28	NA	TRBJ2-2	CASISGSANTGELFF	TGTGCCAGCATCTCCGGGTCAGCAAACACCGGGGAGCTGTTTTTT
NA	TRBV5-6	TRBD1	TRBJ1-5	CASSLPGQGASNQPQHF	TGTGCCAGCAGCTTGCCAGGACAGGGGGCGAGCAATCAGCCCCAGCATTTT
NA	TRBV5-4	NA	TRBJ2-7	CASSLPGPSYEQYF	TGTGCCAGCAGCTTGCCGGGACCATCTTACGAGCAGTACTTC
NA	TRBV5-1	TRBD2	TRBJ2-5	CASSFLPSGGQETQYF	TGCGCCAGCAGCTTCTTGCCTAGCGGGGGACAAGAGACCCAGTACTTC
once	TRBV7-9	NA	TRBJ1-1	CASSFEGEAFF	TGTGCCAGCAGCTTCGAGGGTGAAGCTTTCTTT
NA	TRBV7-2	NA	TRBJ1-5	CASSSSPAGRPQHF	TGTGCCAGCAGCTCAAGTCCTGCCGGTCGGCCCCAGCATTTT
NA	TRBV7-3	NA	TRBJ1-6	CASSLSGTPEAPLHF	TGTGCCAGCAGCTTGAGCGGGACCCCGGAGGCACCCCTCCACTTT
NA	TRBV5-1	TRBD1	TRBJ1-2	CASSLGGQGINGYTF	TGCGCCAGCAGCTTGGGGGGACAGGGAATCAATGGCTACACCTTC
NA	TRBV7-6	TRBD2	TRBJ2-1	CASSLEGGKVSYNEQFF	TGTGCCAGCAGCTTAGAGGGAGGGAAAGTCTCCTACAATGAGCAGTTCTTC
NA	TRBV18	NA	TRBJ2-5	CASSPPQETQYF	TGTGCCAGCTCACCACCTCAAGAGACCCAGTACTTC
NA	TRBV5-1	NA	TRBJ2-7	CASSPEGDYYEQYF	TGCGCCAGCAGCCCGGAGGGGGATTACTACGAGCAGTACTTC
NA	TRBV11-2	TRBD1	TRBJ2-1	CASTPTGGYNEQFF	TGTGCCAGCACCCCGACAGGGGGCTACAATGAGCAGTTCTTC
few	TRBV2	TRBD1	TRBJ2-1	CASSQGTGQGAAEQFF	TGTGCCAGCAGTCAAGGGACGGGACAGGGGGCGGCTGAGCAGTTCTTC
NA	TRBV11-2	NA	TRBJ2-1	CASSLAGSSYNEQFF	TGTGCCAGCAGCTTAGCCGGGAGCTCCTACAATGAGCAGTTCTTC
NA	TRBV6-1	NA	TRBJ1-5	CASSEDGGNQPQHF	TGTGCCAGCAGTGAAGATGGGGGCAATCAGCCCCAGCATTTT
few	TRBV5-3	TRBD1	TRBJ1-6	CARSCYRGRNSPLHF	TGTGCCAGAAGCTGCTACAGGGGTCGTAATTCACCCCTCCACTTT
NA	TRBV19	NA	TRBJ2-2	CASSIDHRTASDTGELFF	TGTGCCAGTAGTATAGATCATCGGACAGCCTCGGACACCGGGGAGCTGTTTTTT
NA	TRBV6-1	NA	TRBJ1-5	CASSVVSYQPQHF	TGTGCCAGCAGTGTGGTCAGCTATCAGCCCCAGCATTTT
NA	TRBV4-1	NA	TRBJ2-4	CASSQDLVAKNIQYF	TGCGCCAGCAGCCAAGATCTGGTAGCCAAAAACATTCAGTACTTC
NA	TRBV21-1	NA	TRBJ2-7	CASSNCGGPYEQYF	TGTGCCAGCAGCAATTGCGGGGGGCCGTACGAGCAGTACTTC
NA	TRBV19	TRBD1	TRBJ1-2	CASTAGTGNYGYTF	TGTGCCAGTACTGCCGGGACAGGGAACTATGGCTACACCTTC
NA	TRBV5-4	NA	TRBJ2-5	CASSLLSETQYF	TGTGCCAGCAGCCTATTAAGCGAGACCCAGTACTTC
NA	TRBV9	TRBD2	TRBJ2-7	CASSATIGLAGVFYEQYF	TGTGCCAGCAGCGCAACCATCGGACTAGCGGGAGTCTTCTACGAGCAGTACTTC
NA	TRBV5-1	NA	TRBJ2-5	CASSAGTANEGEYF	TGCGCCAGCAGCGCGGGGACAGCTAACGAAGGGGAGTACTTC
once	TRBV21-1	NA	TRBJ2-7	CASSKAQSVFYEQYF	TGTGCCAGCAGCAAAGCGCAGAGCGTTTTCTACGAGCAGTACTTC
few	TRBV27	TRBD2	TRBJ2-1	CASRRTSGRGEQFF	TGTGCCAGCAGGAGGACTAGCGGGAGGGGTGAGCAGTTCTTC
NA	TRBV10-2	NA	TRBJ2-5	CASRPNREYAQYF	TGCGCCAGCAGGCCCAACAGGGAGTATGCCCAGTACTTC